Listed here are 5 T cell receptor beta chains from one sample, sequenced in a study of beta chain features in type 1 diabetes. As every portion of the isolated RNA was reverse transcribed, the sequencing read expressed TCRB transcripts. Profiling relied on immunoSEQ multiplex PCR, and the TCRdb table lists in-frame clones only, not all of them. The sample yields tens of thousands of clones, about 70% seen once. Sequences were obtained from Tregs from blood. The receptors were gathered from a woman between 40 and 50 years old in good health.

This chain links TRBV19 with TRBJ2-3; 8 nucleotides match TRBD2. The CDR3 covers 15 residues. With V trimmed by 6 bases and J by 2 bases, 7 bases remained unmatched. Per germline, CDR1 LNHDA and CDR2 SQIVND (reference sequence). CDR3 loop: CASRPRGGATDTQYF. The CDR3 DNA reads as TGTGCCAGTAGGCCCCGGGGGGGGGCCACAGATACGCAGTATTTT.

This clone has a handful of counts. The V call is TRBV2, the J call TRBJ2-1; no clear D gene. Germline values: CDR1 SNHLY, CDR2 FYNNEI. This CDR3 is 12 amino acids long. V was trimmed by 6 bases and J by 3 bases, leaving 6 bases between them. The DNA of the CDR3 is TGTGCCAGCAGACCCAGCTACAATGAGCAGTTCTTC. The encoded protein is CASRPSYNEQFF.

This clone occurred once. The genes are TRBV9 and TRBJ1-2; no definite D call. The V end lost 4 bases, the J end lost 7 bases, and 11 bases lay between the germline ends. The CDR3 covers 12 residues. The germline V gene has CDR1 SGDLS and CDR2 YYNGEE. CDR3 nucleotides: TGTGCCAGCAGCCCCCCCGCCGGTGGCTACACCTTC. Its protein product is CASSPPAGGYTF.

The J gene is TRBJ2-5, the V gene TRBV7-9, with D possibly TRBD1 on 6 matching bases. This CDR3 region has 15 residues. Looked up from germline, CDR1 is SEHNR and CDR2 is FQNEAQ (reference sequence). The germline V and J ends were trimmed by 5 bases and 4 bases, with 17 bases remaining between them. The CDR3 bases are TGTGCCAGCAGCCAGTCGGCCGGGACATCAGAGACCCAGTACTTC. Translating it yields CASSQSAGTSETQYF.

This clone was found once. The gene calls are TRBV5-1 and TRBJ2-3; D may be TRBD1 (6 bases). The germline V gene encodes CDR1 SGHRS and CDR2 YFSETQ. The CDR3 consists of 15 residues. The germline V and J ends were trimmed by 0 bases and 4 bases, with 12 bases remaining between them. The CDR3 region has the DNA TGCGCCAGCAGCTTGGCAGGGGTGATGCCAGATACGCAGTATTTT. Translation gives CASSLAGVMPDTQYF.